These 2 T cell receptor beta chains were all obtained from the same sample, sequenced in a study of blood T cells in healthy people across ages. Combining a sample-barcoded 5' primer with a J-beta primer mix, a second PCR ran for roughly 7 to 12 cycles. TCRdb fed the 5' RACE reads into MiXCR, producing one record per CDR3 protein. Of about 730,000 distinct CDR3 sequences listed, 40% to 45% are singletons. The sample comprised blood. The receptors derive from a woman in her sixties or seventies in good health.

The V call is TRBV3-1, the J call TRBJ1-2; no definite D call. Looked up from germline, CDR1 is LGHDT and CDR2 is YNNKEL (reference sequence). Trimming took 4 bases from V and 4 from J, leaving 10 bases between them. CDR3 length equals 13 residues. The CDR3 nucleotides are TGTGCCAGCAGCCCCTGGAGGACCTATGGCTACACCTTC. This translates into CASSPWRTYGYTF.

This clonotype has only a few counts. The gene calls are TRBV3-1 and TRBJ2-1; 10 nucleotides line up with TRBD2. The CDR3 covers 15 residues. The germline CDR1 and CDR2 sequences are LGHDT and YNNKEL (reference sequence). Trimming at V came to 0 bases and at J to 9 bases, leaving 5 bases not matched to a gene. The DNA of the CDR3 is TGTGCCAGCAGCCAAGAGGCTAGCGGGAGAGGTGAGCAGTTCTTC. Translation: CASSQEASGRGEQFF.